This TCR beta chain came from a study of blood T cell repertoires in COVID-19 (dated by TCRdb to 2018 to 2020). Study-level background: Samples from collaborators originated in the United States, Italy and Spain and spanned both the acute and convalescent phases of COVID-19. The material from the prospective study consisted of cDNA or gDNA derived from T cells, B-cell-depleted T cells, or PBMCs. Samples came from the ongoing ImmuneRACE study (first 160 participants) plus 1,254 subjects from 6 global collaborators. Nearly every sample came with metadata listing a de-identified subject ID, COVID-19 status, age in years and sex. HLA class I and class II types, where available, came from metadata supplied by the sample provider rather than from assay-based typing. The repertoires were released in a freely available public database meant as a resource for research on the immune response to SARS-CoV-2. The dataset comprised deeply sampled blood TCRbeta repertoires from subjects exposed to, actively infected with, or recovered from COVID-19.

In Seattle, one collaborating source enrolled patients while the infection was active and tracked those patients longitudinally over the course of disease. Collaborating institutions collected whole blood in K2EDTA tubes following their own protocols. For TCRbeta analysis, collaborator samples were shipped as frozen whole blood, as isolated PBMCs, or as DNA extracted from either sample type. Here is what the overall study found, with its caveats: Clinical and demographic metadata were provided uncurated, with the amount varying by source and participant.

V is clipped by 8 bases and J by 1 base, and the sequence between their germline boundaries is 11 bases long. The germline V gene provides CDR1 SQVTM and CDR2 ANQGSEA. From its cysteine to its phenylalanine, the CDR3 spans 13 amino acids. The DNA shown is the 39-base CDR3, in frame from base 1. TCRbeta CDR3 regions were amplified from genomic DNA using the immunoSEQ Assay, a bias-controlled multiplex PCR. In the source study's methods: The number of nucleated cells in each sample was estimated from the amplification of reference gene primers within the assay. To quantify the absolute abundance of each unique TCRbeta CDR3 rearrangement, sequence reads were collapsed and filtered. For each sample, productive Simpson clonality was calculated as the square root of Simpson's diversity index over productive rearrangements. This immuneACCESS table, as held by TCRdb, lists in-frame sequences with V and J called but not all clones. Of the missing ones, under half trace to an unresolved V gene in checked studies; the others have no known cause. From that table come the V and J calls and clone size; the DNA was used to work out D and trimming. For this sample the table gives roughly 250,000 clones, of which around 82% were detected only once. Of the sample, 0.87% is held by the ten largest clones.

Of note for this clone: Its target antigen remains unknown. Base quality data are lacking; no much larger clone is found one base away.

The receptor comes from a human donor with COVID-19, enrolled during active disease. The donor label of this sample is uncertain. The rearrangement joined TRBV29-1 to TRBJ2-2; a weak D assignment points to TRBD1 (6 bases agree). Source material: peripheral blood. Here the CDR3 is given as CSFWTENTGELFF. The DNA is as follows: TGCAGCTTCTGGACAGAGAACACCGGGGAGCTGTTTTTT.